Listed here are 28 T cell receptor beta chains from one sample, sequenced in a study of OX40 agonist ivuxolimab in advanced cancers. Libraries were prepared through the immunoSEQ multiplex PCR assay. This is the immuneACCESS table as TCRdb keeps it, with only in-frame sequences that have V and J called. A part of the clones is gone; compared with another copy, unresolved V genes explain less than half, and the rest is unexplained. This sample gives 60,000 to 85,000 clones in total; about nine tenths of them show up just once. Over 6.5% of the sample is held by the ten biggest clonotypes. Sequences were derived from CD4+ or CD8+ T cells sorted from blood, sampled in a trial of the OX40 agonist ivuxolimab. The source is an adult with an advanced solid tumor such as melanoma, head and neck, liver or kidney cancer.

The V gene is TRBV7-2, the J gene TRBJ2-3; no reliable D call. V lost 0 bases and J 0 bases, leaving 13 bases between the germline ends. The CDR3 totals 17 residues. CDR1 is SGHTA and CDR2 is FQGNSA in the germline V gene. CDR3 sequence: CASSLARIHPSTDTQYF. Written as DNA, the CDR3 is TGTGCCAGCAGCTTAGCGCGTATCCACCCCAGCACAGATACGCAGTATTTT.

V and J are TRBV4-1 and TRBJ1-1; no clear D. The germline V and J ends were trimmed by 0 bases and 1 base, with 12 bases remaining between them. The CDR3 is 16 residues long. CDR1 is MGHRA and CDR2 is YSYEKL in the germline V gene. CDR3 in amino acids: CASSQEPLFGNTEAFF. For the CDR3, the DNA is TGCGCCAGCAGCCAAGAGCCTCTTTTTGGGAACACTGAAGCTTTCTTT.

This chain connects TRBV6-5 to TRBJ1-1; perhaps TRBD1 as D (5 bases). The CDR3 runs 14 residues. The germline V and J ends were trimmed by 2 bases and 4 bases, with 11 bases remaining between them. Germline V gives CDR1 MNHEY, CDR2 SVGAGI. CDR3 sequence: CASSYGGLGTEAFF. The CDR3 DNA follows: TGTGCCAGCAGTTACGGGGGATTAGGCACTGAAGCTTTCTTT.

V gene TRBV27 combines with J gene TRBJ2-3; D is ambiguous. V shed 5 bases and J shed 0 bases, with 15 bases lying between them. The length of the CDR3 is 16 residues. Germline V lookup: CDR1 MNHEY, CDR2 SMNVEV (reference sequence). CDR3 coding DNA: TGTGCCAGCAGTCCTATAGGTTTCGGTAGCACAGATACGCAGTATTTT. Translation gives CASSPIGFGSTDTQYF.

V and J are TRBV7-8 and TRBJ1-1; possibly TRBD1 for D (6 bases). CDR1 and CDR2 from the germline V gene are SGHVS and FQNEAQ. V dropped 5 bases and J dropped 5 bases, with 15 bases sitting between them. CDR3 length: 14 residues. The CDR3 sequence is CASSPGGRLTEAFF. Here the CDR3 DNA reads TGTGCCAGCAGCCCTGGGGGGCGTTTAACTGAAGCTTTCTTT.

This clone was seen a few times. V gene TRBV2 combines with J gene TRBJ1-6; 8 bases map to TRBD1. Germline V gene sequence: CDR1 SNHLY, CDR2 FYNNEI. V was clipped by 3 bases and J by 7 bases; unmatched bases: 14. The length of the CDR3 is 18 residues. The CDR3 spells CASSDPTDRGEVNSPLHF. Written as DNA, the CDR3 is TGTGCCAGCAGTGATCCAACCGACAGGGGAGAGGTGAATTCACCCCTCCACTTT.

This clone was counted many times. The gene calls are TRBV4-3 and TRBJ1-4, with 10 bases lining up with TRBD1. V dropped 0 bases and J dropped 8; count of bases not matched to a gene: 6. Germline-derived CDR1 and CDR2 are LGHNA and YSLEER. The CDR3 loop spans 16 amino acids. CDR3 amino acids: CASSQDPGQGWEKLFF. The CDR3 nucleotides are TGCGCCAGCAGCCAAGATCCGGGACAGGGGTGGGAAAAACTGTTTTTT.

The rearrangement links TRBV5-1 to TRBJ2-5; the match to TRBD1 covers 7 bases. J was trimmed by 5 bases and V by 3 bases; bases with no gene match: 10. Per the germline V gene, CDR1 is SGHRS and CDR2 is YFSETQ. The CDR3 has 15 amino acids. DNA for the CDR3: TGCGCCAGCAGCTCTATGACAGGGATTCGTGAGACCCAGTACTTC. Translating gives CASSSMTGIRETQYF.

The chain couples TRBV10-3 to TRBJ1-1; D gene unclear. Germline V gene sequence: CDR1 ENHRY, CDR2 SYGVKD. Trimming removed 3 bases from V and 0 bases from J, with 11 bases in between. CDR3 length: 15 residues. CDR3 sequence (DNA): TGTGCCATCAGTGATGTACAGTTCATGAACACTGAAGCTTTCTTT. The encoded protein is CAISDVQFMNTEAFF.

CDR3 residues: CASWVGGGPNEQFF. CDR3 nucleotides: TGTGCCAGTTGGGTAGGGGGCGGGCCCAATGAGCAGTTCTTC. The chain couples TRBV5-4 to TRBJ2-1, with 7 bases fitting TRBD1. The CDR3 runs to 14 residues. The ends lost 8 bases at V and 6 bases at J; junction bases unmatched: 11. CDR1 and CDR2 from the germline V gene are SGHNT and YYREEE (reference sequence).

The rearrangement uses TRBV13 and TRBJ2-2; 7 nucleotides match TRBD1. This CDR3 is 17 amino acids long. The V gene's germline CDR1 is PRHDT and CDR2 FYEKMQ (reference sequence). V trimming: 1 base; J trimming: 2 bases; junction bases outside the gene matches: 7. The CDR3 sequence: CASSLASDRPNTGELFF. The CDR3 region has the DNA TGTGCCAGCAGCTTAGCGTCGGACAGGCCAAACACCGGGGAGCTGTTTTTT.

This sequence joins TRBV7-8 and TRBJ1-4; D ambiguous. Between the trimmed V and J ends, which lost 0 bases and 5 bases, there was a span of 7 bases. The CDR3 consists of 14 residues. The germline V gene has CDR1 SGHVS and CDR2 FQNEAQ. The CDR3 loop is CASSLAHINEKLFF. CDR3 DNA: TGTGCCAGCAGCTTAGCTCATATAAATGAAAAACTGTTTTTT. The full variable domain, rest sourced from reference TRBV7-8 and TRBJ1-4, is GAGVSQSPRYKVAKRGQDVALRCDPISGHVSLFWYQQALGQGPEFLTYFQNEAQLDKSGLPSDRFFAERPEGSVSTLKIQRTQQEDSAVYLCASSLAHINEKLFFGSGTQLSVL.

This chain joins TRBV4-1 and TRBJ2-1; 7 nucleotides line up with TRBD1. Germline CDR1 is MGHRA and CDR2 is YSYEKL. With V trimmed by 1 base and J by 5 bases, 14 bases remained unmatched. CDR3 length: 18 amino acids. The DNA for the CDR3 is TGCGCCAGCAGCCAAGTTTACCGACGACAGGGAGAACACAATGAGCAGTTCTTC. Translation gives CASSQVYRRQGEHNEQFF.

V is TRBV10-2 and J is TRBJ2-3, with no clear D. The CDR3 is made up of 14 amino acids. Germline CDR1 reads WSHSY; CDR2 reads SAAADI. V was trimmed by 4 bases and J by 0 bases, leaving 8 bases between them. Here the CDR3 DNA reads TGCGCCAGCAGTGTTGGAGACAGCACAGATACGCAGTATTTT. Protein: CASSVGDSTDTQYF.

The sample holds one count of this clone. The chain employs TRBV30 and TRBJ2-2; D is undetermined. This CDR3 has 12 amino acids. Germline CDR1 reads GTSNPN; CDR2 reads SVGIG (reference sequence). V lost 7 bases and J lost 7, with 13 bases in between. CDR3 DNA sequence: TGTGCCTCCCGAGTGAGTAACGGGGAGCTGTTTTTT. Translated, it gives CASRVSNGELFF.

V usage is TRBV4-2 and J usage is TRBJ1-1; a possible D gene is TRBD1 (5 bases). CDR1 LGHNA and CDR2 YNFKEQ come from the germline V gene. CDR3 length equals 17 residues. V was cut by 0 bases and J by 0 bases, with 14 bases left in between. CDR3 bases: TGTGCCAGCAGCCAAGACGAGGGGTATGCCATGAACACTGAAGCTTTCTTT. Amino acid sequence: CASSQDEGYAMNTEAFF.

The CDR3 nucleotides are TGTGCCAGCAGCGTAGGGAACCCCCGGGAGACCCAGTACTTC. It encodes CASSVGNPRETQYF. This chain joins TRBV9 and TRBJ2-5; D unclear. The length of the CDR3 is 14 residues. CDR1 and CDR2 (germline): SGDLS, YYNGEE. V shed 0 bases and J shed 5 bases, with 11 bases lying between them.

The chain is built from TRBV7-9 and TRBJ1-5, with D tentatively TRBD1 (5 bases). Germline CDR1 is SEHNR and CDR2 is FQNEAQ (reference sequence). The CDR3 has 12 residues. V lost 5 bases to trimming and J lost 4 bases, with 6 bases between them. For the CDR3, the DNA is TGTGCCAGCAGCCAGGGTAATCAGCCCCAGCATTTT. Residues: CASSQGNQPQHF.

The sample holds one count of this clone. V and J are TRBV4-1 and TRBJ2-7, with D maybe TRBD1 (5 bases). This CDR3 region has 14 residues. Germline V gene sequence: CDR1 MGHRA, CDR2 YSYEKL. V was clipped by 2 bases and J by 6 bases, with 14 bases between them. CDR3 sequence: CASSQYDGAVEQYF. For the CDR3, the DNA is TGCGCCAGCAGCCAATATGATGGGGCAGTCGAGCAGTACTTC.

The V gene is TRBV7-3, the J gene TRBJ2-1, with TRBD1 identical over 8 bases. Unmatched junction bases numbered 8, after V lost 3 bases and J lost 1 base. This CDR3 has 17 residues. In germline, CDR1 is SGHTA, CDR2 FQGTGA. CDR3: CASSLGARQGSYNEQFF. The CDR3 DNA reads TGTGCCAGCAGCTTGGGCGCCCGACAGGGGTCCTACAATGAGCAGTTCTTC.

V is TRBV7-2 and J is TRBJ2-5, with 9 bases matching TRBD2. The CDR3 loop spans 15 amino acids. J lost 5 bases, V lost 1 base, and 5 bases had no gene match. CDR1 and CDR2 from the germline V gene are SGHTA and FQGNSA. The CDR3 nucleotides read TGTGCCAGCAGCTTAGGGCCTCTAGCGGGGGAGACCCAGTACTTC. This gives the protein CASSLGPLAGETQYF. Combining the CDR3 with reference TRBV7-2 and TRBJ2-5 gives the whole variable domain GAGVSQSPSNKVTEKGKDVELRCDPISGHTALYWYRQSLGQGLEFLIYFQGNSAPDKSGLPSDRFSAERTGGSVSTLTIQRTQQEDSAVYLCASSLGPLAGETQYFGPGTRLLVL.

The genes are TRBV30 and TRBJ1-6, with unresolved D. Trimming removed 2 bases from V and 3 bases from J, with 5 bases in between. The CDR3 is 13 amino acids. Germline-derived CDR1 and CDR2 are GTSNPN and SVGIG (reference sequence). CDR3 DNA: TGTGCCTGGAGTCCGGACTATAATTCACCCCTCCACTTT. It translates to CAWSPDYNSPLHF.

J is TRBJ1-2 and V is TRBV27; the D gene is possibly TRBD1 (5 bases). CDR1 is MNHEY and CDR2 is SMNVEV in the germline V gene (reference sequence). Between the trimmed V and J ends, which lost 3 bases and 8 bases, there was a span of 16 bases. CDR3 length equals 14 residues. The CDR3 DNA sequence: TGTGCCAGCAGTTTTCTCCCTGGGACTCTGGGCTACACCTTC. This gives the protein CASSFLPGTLGYTF.

V is TRBV30 and J is TRBJ1-3; D ambiguous. This CDR3 has 14 residues. Germline CDR1 GTSNPN, CDR2 SVGIG (reference sequence). V lost 1 base, J lost 1 base, and 8 bases lay in between. The DNA of the CDR3 is TGTGCCTGGAGTGCCCATGAGTCTGGAAACACCATATATTTT. Its translation: CAWSAHESGNTIYF.

The J gene is TRBJ2-1, the V gene TRBV4-3; no firm D call. Germline V lookup: CDR1 LGHNA, CDR2 YSLEER. This CDR3 contains 16 residues. Trimming pared 0 bases from V and 0 bases from J, leaving 9 bases between. The CDR3 coding sequence is TGCGCCAGCAGCCAAGATAGTCTGAGCTCCTACAATGAGCAGTTCTTC. Translating it yields CASSQDSLSSYNEQFF.

This clone has only a few counts. The chain couples TRBV9 to TRBJ1-1, with 8 bases identical to TRBD1. V lost 4 bases, J lost 3 bases, and 8 bases stayed unmatched. Germline-derived CDR1 and CDR2 are SGDLS and YYNGEE. This CDR3 comprises 15 residues. The CDR3 bases are TGTGCCAGCAGCTGGGGACAGGCGGGGGACACTGAAGCTTTCTTT. This translates into CASSWGQAGDTEAFF.

The chain uses TRBV5-6 and TRBJ2-7, with D perhaps matching TRBD1 (5 bases). This CDR3 region has 13 residues. Trimming left V 4 bases short and J 0 bases short, with 8 bases between. Germline lookup yields CDR1 SGHDT and CDR2 YYEEEE. CDR3 in amino acids: CASSPGSSYEQYF. For the CDR3, the DNA is TGTGCCAGCAGCCCAGGGTCCTCCTACGAGCAGTACTTC.

V is TRBV5-6 and J is TRBJ2-1, with D perhaps matching TRBD1 (6 bases). The V end was cut by 0 bases, the J end by 3 bases, with 13 bases between. CDR1 is SGHDT, CDR2 YYEEEE, per germline. The CDR3 has 16 residues. The CDR3 bases are TGTGCCAGCAGCTTGGCGGCAGGGGCGCACTACAATGAGCAGTTCTTC. This translates into CASSLAAGAHYNEQFF.